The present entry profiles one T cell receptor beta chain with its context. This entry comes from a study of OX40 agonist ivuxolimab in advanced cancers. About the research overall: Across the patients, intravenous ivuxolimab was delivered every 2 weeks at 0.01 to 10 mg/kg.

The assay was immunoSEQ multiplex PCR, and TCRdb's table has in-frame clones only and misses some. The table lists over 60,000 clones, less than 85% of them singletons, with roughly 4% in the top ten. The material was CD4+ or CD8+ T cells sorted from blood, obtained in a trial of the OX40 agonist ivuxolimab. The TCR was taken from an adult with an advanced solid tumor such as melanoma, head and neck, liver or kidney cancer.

The CDR3 here is CASSPGTGGYEQYF. The DNA for the CDR3 is TGTGCCAGCAGTCCCGGGACAGGGGGGTACGAGCAGTACTTC. The J gene is TRBJ2-7, the V gene TRBV25-1; 11 bases are a match to TRBD1. This CDR3 is 14 amino acids long. The germline CDR1 and CDR2 sequences are MGHDK and SYGVNS. V shed 5 bases, J shed 4 bases, and the junction held 4 bases outside the gene matches.